The present T cell receptor beta chain was sequenced within a study of shared clonotypes between healthy human individuals. For the study at large: A few men and a couple of women, aged 18 to 49, were donors. Each donor contributed plates that comprised three CD4 naive, three CD4 memory, two CD8 naive and one CD8 memory.

The CDR3 consists of 17 residues. Germline CDR1 is KGHSH and CDR2 is LQKENI. V dropped 3 bases and J dropped 3 bases, with 21 bases sitting between them. The authors distributed each subset's genomic DNA evenly over several immunoSEQ plates. Some 30,000 T cell genomes, or 200 to 250 ng DNA, went into the sorted-subset replicate PCRs. Only in-frame clones appear in the TCRdb table, and some are missing; sequencing was by immunoSEQ multiplex PCR. The sample contains 850,000 to 1,200,000 clones, around 75% of which appear only once. Source material: memory CD4+ T cells sorted from blood. Subset denoted: CD45RA-negative fraction. This chain joins TRBV18 and TRBJ2-7; TRBD1 or TRBD2 may be the D gene (6 bases each). This receptor was taken from a man aged 18-30 years in good health. CDR3 coding DNA: TGTGCCAGCTCACCCGGGACCACAGGGCCGCGGGGCTACGAGCAGTACTTC. Encoded protein: CASSPGTTGPRGYEQYF. Full variable domain (remainder filled in from reference TRBV18 and TRBJ2-7): NAGVMQNPRHLVRRRGQEARLRCSPMKGHSHVYWYRQLPEEGLKFMVYLQKENIIDESGMPKERFSAEFPKEGPSILRIQQVVRGDSAAYFCASSPGTTGPRGYEQYFGPGTRLTVT.